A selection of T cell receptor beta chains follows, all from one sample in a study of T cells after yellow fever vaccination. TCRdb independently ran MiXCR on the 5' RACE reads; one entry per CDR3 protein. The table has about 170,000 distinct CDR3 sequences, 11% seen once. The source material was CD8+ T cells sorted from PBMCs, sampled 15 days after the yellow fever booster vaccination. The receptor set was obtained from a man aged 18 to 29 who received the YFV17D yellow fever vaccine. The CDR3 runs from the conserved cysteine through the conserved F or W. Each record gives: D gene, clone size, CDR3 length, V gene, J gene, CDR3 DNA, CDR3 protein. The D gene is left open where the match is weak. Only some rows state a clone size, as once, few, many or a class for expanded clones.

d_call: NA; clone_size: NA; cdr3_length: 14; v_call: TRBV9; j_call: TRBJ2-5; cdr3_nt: TGTGCCAGCAGCGTAGGACGAGCAAGCGGGACCCAGTACTTC; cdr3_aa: CASSVGRASGTQYF
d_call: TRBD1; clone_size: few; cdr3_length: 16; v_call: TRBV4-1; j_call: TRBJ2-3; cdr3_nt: TGCGCCAGCAGCCAACCGGGACAGGGGGTCGCAGATACGCAGTATTTT; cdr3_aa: CASSQPGQGVADTQYF
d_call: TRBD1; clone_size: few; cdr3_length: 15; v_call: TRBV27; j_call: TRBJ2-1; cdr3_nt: TGTGCCAGCAGTTTGGGTAGGGGGCAGATTAATGAGCAGTTCTTC; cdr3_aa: CASSLGRGQINEQFF
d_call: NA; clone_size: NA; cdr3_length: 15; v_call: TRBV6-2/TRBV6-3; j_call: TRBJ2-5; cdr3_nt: TGTGCCAGCTTGCAGGTAGCCGCCCGGGTGGAGACCCAGTACTTC; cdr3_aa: CASLQVAARVETQYF
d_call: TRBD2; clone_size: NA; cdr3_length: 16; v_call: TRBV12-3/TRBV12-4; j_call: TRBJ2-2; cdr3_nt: TGTGCCAGCAGCCCAAAGGGGACTACCCGAGGCGGGGAGCTGTTTTTT; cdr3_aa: CASSPKGTTRGGELFF
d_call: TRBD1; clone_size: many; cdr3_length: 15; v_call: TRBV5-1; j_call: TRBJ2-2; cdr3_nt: TGCGCCAGCAGCTCGGACAGGGGGCGCGTCGGGGAGCTGTTTTTT; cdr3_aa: CASSSDRGRVGELFF
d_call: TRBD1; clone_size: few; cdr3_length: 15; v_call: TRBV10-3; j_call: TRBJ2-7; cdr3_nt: TGTGCCATCAGTGTAGCGGGACAGGGGGAATACGAGCAGTACTTC; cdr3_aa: CAISVAGQGEYEQYF
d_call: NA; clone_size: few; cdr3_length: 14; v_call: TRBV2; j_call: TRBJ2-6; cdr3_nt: TGTGCCAGCGGCTCCTCCTCTGGGGCCAACGTCCTGACTTTC; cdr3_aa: CASGSSSGANVLTF
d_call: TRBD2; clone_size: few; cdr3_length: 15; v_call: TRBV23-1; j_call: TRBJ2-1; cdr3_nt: TGCGCCAGCAGTCGCCCGACTAGCGGGGGAAATGAGCAGTTCTTC; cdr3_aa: CASSRPTSGGNEQFF
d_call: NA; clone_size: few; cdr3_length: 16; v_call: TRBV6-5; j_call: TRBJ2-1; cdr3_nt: TGTGCCAGCAGGGAGTCCGTGGCGGGGCGTTACAATGAGCAGTTCTTC; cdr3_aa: CASRESVAGRYNEQFF
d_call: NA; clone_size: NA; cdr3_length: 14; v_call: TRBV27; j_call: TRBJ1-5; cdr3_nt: TGTGCCAGCAGGAGGGGACAAAGCAATCAGCCCCAGCATTTT; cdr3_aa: CASRRGQSNQPQHF
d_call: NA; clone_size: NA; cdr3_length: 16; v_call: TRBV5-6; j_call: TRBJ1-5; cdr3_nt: TGTGCCAGCAGCTTGGGGGATTTGGGGAGCAATCAGCCCCAGCATTTT; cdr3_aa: CASSLGDLGSNQPQHF
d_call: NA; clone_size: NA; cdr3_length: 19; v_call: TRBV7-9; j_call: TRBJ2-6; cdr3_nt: TGTGCCAGCAGCTTTAGTTTCGGACCGCGAAACTCTGGGGCCAACGTCCTGACTTTC; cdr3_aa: CASSFSFGPRNSGANVLTF
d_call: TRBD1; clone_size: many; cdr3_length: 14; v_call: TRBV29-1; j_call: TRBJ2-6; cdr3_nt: TGCAGCGTCGGTACAGGGGTCGGGGCCAACGTCCTGACTTTC; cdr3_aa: CSVGTGVGANVLTF
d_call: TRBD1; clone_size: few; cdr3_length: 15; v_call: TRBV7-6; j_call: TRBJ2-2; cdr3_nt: TGTGCCAGCAGCTTGAGGGACAGACGGGCCGGGGAGCTGTTTTTT; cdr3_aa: CASSLRDRRAGELFF
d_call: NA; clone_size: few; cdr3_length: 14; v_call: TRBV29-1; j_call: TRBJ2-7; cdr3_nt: TGCAGCGCCTGGGTCGGCGCGGGTGGGTACGAGCAGTACTTC; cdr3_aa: CSAWVGAGGYEQYF
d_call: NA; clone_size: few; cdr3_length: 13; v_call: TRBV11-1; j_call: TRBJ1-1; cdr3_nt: TGTGCCAGCAGCTTAGTCCCGGGTATTGAAGCTTTCTTT; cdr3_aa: CASSLVPGIEAFF
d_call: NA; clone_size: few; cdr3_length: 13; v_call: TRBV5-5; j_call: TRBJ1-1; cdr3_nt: TGTGCCAGCAGCCCGGGGAAGGTCACTGAAGCTTTCTTT; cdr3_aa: CASSPGKVTEAFF
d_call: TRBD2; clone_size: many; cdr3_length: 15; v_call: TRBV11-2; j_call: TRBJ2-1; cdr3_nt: TGTGCCAGCAGTCTCGGACTAGCGGCATACAATGAGCAGTTCTTC; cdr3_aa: CASSLGLAAYNEQFF